These 18 T cell receptor beta chains came from one sample sequenced in a study of cytomegalovirus exposure and HLA in healthy donors (dated by TCRdb to 2017 to 2019). Libraries were built with the immunoSEQ multiplex PCR assay. A mixture of 60 forward primers for TCR Vbeta segments and 13 reverse primers for TCR Jbeta segments was used in the multiplex PCR. TCRdb re-hosts the immuneACCESS table, in-frame sequences only. Its copies lack some clones; in the studies checked, an unresolved V gene accounts for under half of them, and the cause for the rest is not known. The sample has roughly 100,000 clones on record, more than 75% of them singletons. The top ten clonotypes cover 10% to 13% of the sample. The sequencing input was PBMCs. The receptors originated from a woman younger than 30 in good health and CMV-seropositive.

This clone was observed a single time. The chain recombines TRBV5-1 with TRBJ1-1; D ambiguous. The CDR3 length is 14 residues. Per the germline V gene, CDR1 is SGHRS and CDR2 is YFSETQ. Deletions cut 1 base from V and 11 bases from J, with 18 bases between. The CDR3 nucleotides read TGCGCCAGCAGCTTGAAGGGAGCCGCCATGAGGGCTTTCTTT. Protein product: CASSLKGAAMRAFF.

The chain joins TRBV7-2 to TRBJ2-7; weak D call: TRBD2 (7 bases). CDR3 length: 13 residues. V gave up 5 bases and J gave up 6 bases, with 14 bases separating them. Germline V CDR1 and CDR2: SGHTA, FQGNSA. The CDR3 here is CASSQWGGPEQYF. In DNA form, the CDR3 reads TGTGCCAGCAGCCAGTGGGGGGGCCCCGAGCAGTACTTC.

This clone was seen more than once but under ten times. The chain joins TRBV6-1 to TRBJ1-1; D not certain. The CDR3 is 12 residues long. Germline lookup yields CDR1 MNHNS and CDR2 SASEGT. Trimming removed 4 bases from V and 10 bases from J, with 13 bases in between. In DNA, the CDR3 is TGTGCCAGCAGTGCCGCCGGGTCTGCAGCTTTCTTT. It is translated as CASSAAGSAAFF.

V usage is TRBV2 and J usage is TRBJ2-5; the match to TRBD1 covers 7 bases. V trimming: 7 bases; J trimming: 3 bases; junction bases outside the gene matches: 11. Germline V gene lookup returns CDR1 SNHLY and CDR2 FYNNEI. The length of the CDR3 is 15 residues. The CDR3 nucleotides are TGTGCCAGCATGAGGACAGGCTTACTTAAAGAGACCCAGTACTTC. Translated, it gives CASMRTGLLKETQYF.

This sequence joins TRBV28 and TRBJ2-1; possibly TRBD2 for D (5 bases). The V gene lost 6 bases and the J gene lost 12 bases, with 15 bases spanning the gap. This CDR3 contains 12 residues. In germline, CDR1 is MDHEN, CDR2 SYDVKM. As DNA, the CDR3 is TGTGCCAGCAGCGACGGACTCCTAGGGCAGTTCTTC. It encodes CASSDGLLGQFF.

This clone was counted a single time. V and J are TRBV5-1 and TRBJ2-5; the match to TRBD1 covers 7 bases. The V segment lost 6 bases and the J segment 2 bases; nucleotides outside the gene matches: 7. Looked up from germline, CDR1 is SGHRS and CDR2 is YFSETQ. The CDR3 extends over 14 amino acids. The CDR3 bases are TGCGCCAGCACCAGGGGGAGCCTACAAGAGACCCAGTACTTC. Amino acid sequence: CASTRGSLQETQYF.

The chain combines TRBV10-3 with TRBJ1-5; D uncertain. This CDR3 region has 14 residues. The V gene lost 7 bases and the J gene lost 2 bases, with 12 bases spanning the gap. Germline V gene lookup returns CDR1 ENHRY and CDR2 SYGVKD. The CDR3 sequence is CAIKDEGGNQPQHF. The CDR3 DNA follows: TGTGCCATCAAAGACGAGGGTGGCAATCAGCCCCAGCATTTT.

This clone was detected a few times. The genes are TRBV2 and TRBJ1-1, with D possibly being TRBD1 (5 bases). The ends were cut back, 5 bases at V and 3 bases at J, with 13 bases in the middle. This CDR3 has 14 residues. Germline V gene data show CDR1 as SNHLY and CDR2 as FYNNEI. CDR3 region: CASSSGPGDTEAFF. The CDR3 region has the DNA TGTGCCAGCAGTTCTGGCCCGGGGGACACTGAAGCTTTCTTT. The entire variable domain, with the rest obtained from reference TRBV2 and TRBJ1-1, is as follows: EPEVTQTPSHQVTQMGQEVILRCVPISNHLYFYWYRQILGQKVEFLVSFYNNEISEKSEIFDDQFSVERPDGSNFTLKIRSTKLEDSAMYFCASSSGPGDTEAFFGQGTRLTVV.

The sample holds one count of this clone. The chain combines TRBV27 with TRBJ1-2; TRBD1 matches at 7 bases. Trimming cost V 7 bases and J 1 base; bases outside gene matches: 6. The CDR3 is made up of 14 amino acids. Germline CDR1 is MNHEY and CDR2 is SMNVEV (reference sequence). CDR3 sequence (DNA): TGTGCCAGCACCACAGACAGGGATAACTATGGCTACACCTTC. This sequence encodes CASTTDRDNYGYTF.

This clone has a handful of counts. The gene calls are TRBV9 and TRBJ2-1, with TRBD2 as a possible D gene (5 bases). Germline CDR1 reads SGDLS; CDR2 reads YYNGEE. Trimming removed 0 bases at V and 4 bases at J, with 14 bases between. The CDR3 covers 16 residues. CDR3: CASSVEWRMGYNEQFF. CDR3 DNA sequence: TGTGCCAGCAGCGTAGAGTGGAGGATGGGGTACAATGAGCAGTTCTTC. Combining the CDR3 with reference TRBV9 and TRBJ2-1 gives the whole variable domain DSGVTQTPKHLITATGQRVTLRCSPRSGDLSVYWYQQSLDQGLQFLIQYYNGEERAKGNILERFSAQQFPDLHSELNLSSLELGDSALYFCASSVEWRMGYNEQFFGPGTRLTVL.

V is TRBV7-2 and J is TRBJ2-7, with D maybe TRBD1 (5 bases). Germline assignment: CDR1 SGHTA and CDR2 FQGNSA. The CDR3 is 15 amino acids. The V end lost 5 bases, the J end lost 0 bases, and 14 bases lay between the germline ends. Here the CDR3 reads CASSTRQFLSYEQYF. DNA for the CDR3: TGTGCCAGCAGCACCAGACAGTTTCTCTCCTACGAGCAGTACTTC.

The chain employs TRBV11-2 and TRBJ2-5, with D perhaps TRBD1 (6 bases). The germline CDR1 and CDR2 sequences are SGHAT and FQNNGV. Trimming cost V 5 bases and J 2 bases, with 15 bases left between them. This CDR3 has 15 residues. The CDR3 loop reads CASSAPDSWQETQYF. DNA for the CDR3: TGTGCCAGCAGCGCCCCGGACAGTTGGCAAGAGACCCAGTACTTC.

The V call is TRBV4-2, the J call TRBJ2-7; 10 bases align to TRBD2. The germline V gene encodes CDR1 LGHNA and CDR2 YNFKEQ. After removal of 3 bases from V and 2 bases from J, the junction contained 13 bases not matched to a gene. The CDR3 runs 18 residues. CDR3 DNA sequence: TGTGCCAGCAGCCACGACCACAGCGGGGGGGTTCTAACCTACGAGCAGTACTTC. This translates into CASSHDHSGGVLTYEQYF.

The V call is TRBV11-2, the J call TRBJ1-2; D unresolved. The CDR3 loop spans 12 amino acids. Trimming shortened V by 4 bases and J by 2 bases, and 5 bases separated the two germline ends. Germline CDR1 is SGHAT and CDR2 is FQNNGV. The CDR3 region is CASSYLNYGYTF. The CDR3 coding sequence is TGTGCCAGCAGCTACCTAAACTATGGCTACACCTTC.

The chain carries TRBV4-1 and TRBJ1-2, with D unresolved. The V end lost 1 base, the J end lost 1 base, and 16 bases lay between the germline ends. This CDR3 comprises 17 residues. In germline, CDR1 is MGHRA, CDR2 YSYEKL. This CDR3 is CASSQVRSTTDNYGYTF. The CDR3 DNA follows: TGCGCCAGCAGCCAAGTACGTTCGACAACTGATAACTATGGCTACACCTTC.

The chain couples TRBV27 to TRBJ2-7; TRBD1 matches 7 bases. Per germline, CDR1 MNHEY and CDR2 SMNVEV (reference sequence). Germline trimming cut 5 bases from V and 2 bases from J; bases unmatched to any gene: 6. The CDR3 is made up of 14 amino acids. Here the CDR3 DNA reads TGTGCCAGCAGTGCCCACAGGGGTCCCTACGAGCAGTACTTC. Translation: CASSAHRGPYEQYF.

This chain joins TRBV5-6 and TRBJ1-5, with 7 nucleotides matching TRBD1. Germline V CDR1 and CDR2: SGHDT, YYEEEE. CDR3 size: 14 residues. J lost 3 bases, V lost 4 bases, and 4 bases had no gene match. CDR3: CASSNQGVNQPQHF. The CDR3 coding sequence is TGTGCCAGCAGCAACCAGGGGGTCAATCAGCCCCAGCATTTT. Complete variable domain (other parts from reference TRBV5-6 and TRBJ1-5): DAGVTQSPTHLIKTRGQQVTLRCSPKSGHDTVSWYQQALGQGPQFIFQYYEEEERQRGNFPDRFSGHQFPNYSSELNVNALLLGDSALYLCASSNQGVNQPQHFGDGTRLSIL.

The chain recombines TRBV6-1 with TRBJ2-5, with 9 bases identical to TRBD1. The tail of the sequence fits TRBJ2-7 better, so the J call may be wrong. Looked up from germline, CDR1 is MNHNS and CDR2 is SASEGT. The CDR3 length is 15 residues. The CDR3 protein is CASTTTGTGFYEQYF. Here the CDR3 DNA reads TGTGCCAGTACAACTACCGGGACAGGGTTCTACGAGCAGTACTTC.